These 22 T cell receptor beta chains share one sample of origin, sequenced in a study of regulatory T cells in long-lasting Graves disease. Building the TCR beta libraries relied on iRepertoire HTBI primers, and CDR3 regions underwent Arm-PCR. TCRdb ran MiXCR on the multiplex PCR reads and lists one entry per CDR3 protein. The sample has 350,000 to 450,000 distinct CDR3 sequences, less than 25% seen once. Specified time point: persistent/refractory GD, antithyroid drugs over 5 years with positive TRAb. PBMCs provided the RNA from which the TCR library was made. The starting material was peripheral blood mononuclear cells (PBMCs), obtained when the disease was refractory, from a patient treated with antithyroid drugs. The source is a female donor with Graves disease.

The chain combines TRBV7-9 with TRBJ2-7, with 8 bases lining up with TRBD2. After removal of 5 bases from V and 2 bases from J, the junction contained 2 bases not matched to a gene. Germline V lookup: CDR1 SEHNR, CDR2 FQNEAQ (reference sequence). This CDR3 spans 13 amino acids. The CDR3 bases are TGTGCCAGCAGCAAGCGGGAGACCTACGAGCAGTACTTC. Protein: CASSKRETYEQYF.

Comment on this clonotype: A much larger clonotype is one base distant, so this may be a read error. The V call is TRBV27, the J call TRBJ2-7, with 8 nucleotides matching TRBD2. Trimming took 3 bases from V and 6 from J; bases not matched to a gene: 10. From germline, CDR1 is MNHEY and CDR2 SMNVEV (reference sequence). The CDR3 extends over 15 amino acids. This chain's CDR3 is CASSFLSGAAGEQYF. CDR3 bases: TGTGCCAGCAGTTTCCTTAGCGGGGCGGCCGGCGAGCAGTACTTC.

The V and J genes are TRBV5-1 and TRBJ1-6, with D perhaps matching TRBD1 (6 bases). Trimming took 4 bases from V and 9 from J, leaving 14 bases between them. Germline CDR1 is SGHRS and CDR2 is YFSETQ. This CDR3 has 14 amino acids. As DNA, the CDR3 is TGCGCCAGCAGCGCCGGGACATTGTCTTCACCCCTCCACTTT. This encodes CASSAGTLSSPLHF.

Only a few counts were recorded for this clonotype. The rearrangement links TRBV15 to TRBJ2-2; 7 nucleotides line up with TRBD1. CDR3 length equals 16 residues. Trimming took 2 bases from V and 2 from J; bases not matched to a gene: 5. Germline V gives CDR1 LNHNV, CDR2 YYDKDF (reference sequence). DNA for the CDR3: TGTGCCACCAGCAGAAACAGGGGCCAAAACACCGGGGAGCTGTTTTTT. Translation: CATSRNRGQNTGELFF.

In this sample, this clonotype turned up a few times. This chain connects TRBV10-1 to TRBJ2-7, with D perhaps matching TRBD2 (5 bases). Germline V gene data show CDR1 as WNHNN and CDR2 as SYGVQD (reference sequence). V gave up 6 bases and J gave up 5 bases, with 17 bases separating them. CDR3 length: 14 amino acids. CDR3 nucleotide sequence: TGCGCCAGCAGCCCGGACTCCTTCGGGAACGAGCAGTACTTC. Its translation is CASSPDSFGNEQYF.

The CDR3 loop is CSARDQERDSYEQYF. DNA for the CDR3: TGCAGTGCTAGAGATCAGGAGCGGGACTCCTACGAGCAGTACTTC. The rearrangement uses TRBV20-1 and TRBJ2-7; 7 nucleotides match TRBD2. With V trimmed by 0 bases and J by 0 bases, 5 bases remained unmatched. Germline CDR1 reads DFQATT; CDR2 reads SNEGSKA (reference sequence). CDR3 length: 15 residues.

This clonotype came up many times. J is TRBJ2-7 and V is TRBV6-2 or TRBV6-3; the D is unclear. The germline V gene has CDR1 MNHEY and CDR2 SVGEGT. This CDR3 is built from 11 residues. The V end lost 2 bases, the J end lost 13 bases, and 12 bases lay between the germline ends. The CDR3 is CASSYGQADYF. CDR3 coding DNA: TGTGCCAGCAGTTACGGGCAGGCAGATTACTTC.

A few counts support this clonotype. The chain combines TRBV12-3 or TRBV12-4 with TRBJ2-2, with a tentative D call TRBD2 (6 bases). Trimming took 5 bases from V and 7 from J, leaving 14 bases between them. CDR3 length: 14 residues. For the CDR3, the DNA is TGTGCCAGCAGTCGAGGAGGGAGTCACGGGGAGCTGTTTTTT. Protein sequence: CASSRGGSHGELFF.

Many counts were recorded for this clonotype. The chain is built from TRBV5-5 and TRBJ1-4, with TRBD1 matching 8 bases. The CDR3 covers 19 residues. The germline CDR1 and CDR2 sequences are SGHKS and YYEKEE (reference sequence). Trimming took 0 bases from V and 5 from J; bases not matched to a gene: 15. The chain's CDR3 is CASSLATRWAGGLNEKLFF. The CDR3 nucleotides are TGTGCCAGCAGCTTGGCTACGCGCTGGGCAGGGGGCCTAAATGAAAAACTGTTTTTT.

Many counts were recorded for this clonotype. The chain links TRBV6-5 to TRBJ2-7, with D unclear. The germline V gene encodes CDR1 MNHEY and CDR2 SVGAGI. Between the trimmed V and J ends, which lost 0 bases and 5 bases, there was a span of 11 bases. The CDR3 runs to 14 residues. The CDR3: CASSYSADGNEQYF. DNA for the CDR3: TGTGCCAGCAGTTACTCCGCGGATGGGAACGAGCAGTACTTC.

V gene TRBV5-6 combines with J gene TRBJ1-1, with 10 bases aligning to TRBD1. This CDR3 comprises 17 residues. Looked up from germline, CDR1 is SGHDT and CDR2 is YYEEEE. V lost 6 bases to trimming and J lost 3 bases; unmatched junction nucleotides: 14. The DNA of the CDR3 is TGTGCCAGCATGCGAACCGGGACAGGGGTGTTGGACACTGAAGCTTTCTTT. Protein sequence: CASMRTGTGVLDTEAFF.

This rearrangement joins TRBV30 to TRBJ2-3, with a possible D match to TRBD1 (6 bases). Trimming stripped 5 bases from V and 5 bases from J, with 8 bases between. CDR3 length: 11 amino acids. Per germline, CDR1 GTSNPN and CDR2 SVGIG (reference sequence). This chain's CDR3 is CAWAQGDTQYF. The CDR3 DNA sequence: TGTGCCTGGGCACAGGGAGATACGCAGTATTTT. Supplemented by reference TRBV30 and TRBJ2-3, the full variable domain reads SQTIHQWPATLVQPVGSPLSLECTVEGTSNPNLYWYRQAAGRGLQLLFYSVGIGQISSEVPQNLSASRPQDRQFILSSKKLLLSDSGFYLCAWAQGDTQYFGPGTRLTVL.

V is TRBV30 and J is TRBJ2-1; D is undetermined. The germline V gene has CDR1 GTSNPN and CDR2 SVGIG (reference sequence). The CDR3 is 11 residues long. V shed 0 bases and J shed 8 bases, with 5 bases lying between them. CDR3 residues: CAWSVRDEQFF. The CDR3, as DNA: TGTGCCTGGAGTGTAAGGGATGAGCAGTTCTTC.

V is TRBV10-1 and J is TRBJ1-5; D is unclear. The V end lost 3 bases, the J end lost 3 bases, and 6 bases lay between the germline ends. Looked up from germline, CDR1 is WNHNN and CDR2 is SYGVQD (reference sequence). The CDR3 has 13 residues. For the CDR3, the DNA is TGCGCCAGCAGTGAAGGCCTCAATCAGCCCCAGCATTTT. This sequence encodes CASSEGLNQPQHF.

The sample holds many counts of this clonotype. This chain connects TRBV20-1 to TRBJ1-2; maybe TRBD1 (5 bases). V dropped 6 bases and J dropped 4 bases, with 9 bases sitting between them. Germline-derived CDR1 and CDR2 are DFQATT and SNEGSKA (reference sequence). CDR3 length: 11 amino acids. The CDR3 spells CSALGGYGYTF. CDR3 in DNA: TGCAGTGCCTTGGGGGGCTATGGCTACACCTTC.

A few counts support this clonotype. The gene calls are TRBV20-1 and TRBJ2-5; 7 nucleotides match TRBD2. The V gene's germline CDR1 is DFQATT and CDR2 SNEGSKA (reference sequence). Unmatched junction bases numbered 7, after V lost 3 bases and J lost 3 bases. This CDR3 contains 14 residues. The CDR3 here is CSARSSGIEETQYF. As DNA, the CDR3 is TGCAGTGCTAGGTCAAGCGGGATTGAAGAGACCCAGTACTTC.

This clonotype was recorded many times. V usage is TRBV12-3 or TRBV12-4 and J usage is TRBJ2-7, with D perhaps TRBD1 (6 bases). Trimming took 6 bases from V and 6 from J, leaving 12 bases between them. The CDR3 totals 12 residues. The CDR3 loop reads CASSRGQFEQYF. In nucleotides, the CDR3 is TGTGCCAGCAGCCGTGGACAGTTCGAGCAGTACTTC.

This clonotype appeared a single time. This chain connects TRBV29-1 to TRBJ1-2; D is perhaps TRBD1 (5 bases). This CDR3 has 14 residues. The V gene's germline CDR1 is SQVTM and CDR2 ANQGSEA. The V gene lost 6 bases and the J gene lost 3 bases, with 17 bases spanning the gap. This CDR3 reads CSVPKLGDHYGYTF. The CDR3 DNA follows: TGCAGCGTCCCCAAGCTGGGGGACCACTATGGCTACACCTTC.

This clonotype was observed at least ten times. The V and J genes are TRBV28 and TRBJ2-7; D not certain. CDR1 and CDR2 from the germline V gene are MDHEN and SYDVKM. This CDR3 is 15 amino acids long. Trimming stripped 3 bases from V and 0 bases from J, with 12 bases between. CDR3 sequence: CASSFGGVSSYEQYF. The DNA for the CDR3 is TGTGCCAGCAGTTTCGGTGGGGTTAGCTCCTACGAGCAGTACTTC. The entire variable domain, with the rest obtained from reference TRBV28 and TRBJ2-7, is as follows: DVKVTQSSRYLVKRTGEKVFLECVQDMDHENMFWYRQDPGLGLRLIYFSYDVKMKEKGDIPEGYSVSREKKERFSLILESASTNQTSMYLCASSFGGVSSYEQYFGPGTRLTVT.

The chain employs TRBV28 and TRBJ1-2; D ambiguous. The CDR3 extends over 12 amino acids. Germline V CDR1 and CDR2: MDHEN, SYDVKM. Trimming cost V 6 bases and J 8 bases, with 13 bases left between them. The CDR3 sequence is CASRTGDLGYTF. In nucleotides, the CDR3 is TGTGCCAGCAGGACCGGGGATTTGGGCTACACCTTC.

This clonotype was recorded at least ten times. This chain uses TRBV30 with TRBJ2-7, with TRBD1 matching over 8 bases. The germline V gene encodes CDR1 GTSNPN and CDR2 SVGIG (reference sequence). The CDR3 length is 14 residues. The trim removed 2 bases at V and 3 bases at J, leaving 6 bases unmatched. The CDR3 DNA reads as TGTGCCTGGAGTTGGACAGGGATTGACTACGAGCAGTACTTC. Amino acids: CAWSWTGIDYEQYF.

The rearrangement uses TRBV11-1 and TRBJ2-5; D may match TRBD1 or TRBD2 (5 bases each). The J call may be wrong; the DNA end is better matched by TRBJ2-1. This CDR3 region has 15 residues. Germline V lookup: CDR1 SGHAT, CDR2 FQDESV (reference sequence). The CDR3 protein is CASSSSGPDNNEQFF. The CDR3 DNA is TGTGCCAGCAGCTCCTCGGGACCGGACAACAATGAGCAGTTCTTC.